This TCR beta chain was sequenced for a study of blood T cell repertoires in COVID-19. Study background: Collection of acute and convalescent COVID-19 samples took place in the United States, Italy and Spain.

Enrolment of Seattle patients took place during active infection, and they were followed longitudinally. Repertoires were generated with immunoSEQ multiplex PCR, while TCRdb's copy carries only in-frame clones and drops some. Of 120,000 to 150,000 clones in the sample, approximately 85% were seen once. This TCR came from a woman aged 55-69 years with COVID-19, enrolled during active disease. Material for sequencing was peripheral blood.

In DNA, the CDR3 is TGTGCCAGCAGCTTGGGGGGCGGGACAGGGAGCAATCAGCCCCAGCATTTT. Its protein product is CASSLGGGTGSNQPQHF. V gene TRBV5-4 combines with J gene TRBJ1-5; 9 nucleotides agree with TRBD1. This CDR3 region has 17 residues. J lost 1 base, V lost 0 bases, and 5 bases had no gene match. The germline V gene has CDR1 SGHNT and CDR2 YYREEE (reference sequence).